This TCR beta chain was sequenced for a study of T cells in tuberculosis. This clone is a singleton in its sample. Regarding time point: new active TB diagnosis, blood taken before or within 7 days of starting treatment. Sequencing used immunoSEQ multiplex PCR; TCRdb keeps in-frame clones, though not all of them. This table has roughly 34,000 clones, 90% to 95% appearing once. V was pared by 8 bases and J by 2 bases, with 14 bases between. Germline values: CDR1 MNHNS, CDR2 SASEGT. CDR3 size: 14 residues. The specimen comprised PBMCs, sampled at tuberculosis diagnosis. This chain links TRBV6-1 with TRBJ2-3; D ambiguous. This receptor was taken from an adult with tuberculosis. This chain's CDR3 is CASEPGSTTDTQYF. For the CDR3, the DNA is TGTGCCAGCGAGCCCGGGTCCACCACAGATACGCAGTATTTT.